Described below is a single T cell receptor beta chain sequence and its context. A second PCR of roughly 7 to 11 cycles used a sample-barcoded 5' primer and a J-beta primer mix. TCRdb independently ran MiXCR on the 5' RACE reads; one entry per CDR3 protein. The table shows over a million distinct CDR3 sequences, with approximately 26% occurring only once. Germline CDR1 reads SQVTM; CDR2 reads ANQGSEA. Trimming took 6 bases from V and 2 from J; bases not matched to a gene: 12. This CDR3 has 15 amino acids. This entry belongs to a study of blood T cells in healthy people across ages. This sample also belongs to another study, concerning T cells of mothers and their children. That work states: Sample barcodes plus 2-4 random nucleotides came from the M1S primer.

The source is a girl aged 2-9 years in good health. The sequencing sample was made of blood. The chain uses TRBV29-1 and TRBJ2-5; TRBD1 matches 7 bases. The CDR3 is CSVDYGTVTQETQYF. The CDR3 coding sequence is TGCAGCGTAGATTATGGGACAGTTACTCAAGAGACCCAGTACTTC.